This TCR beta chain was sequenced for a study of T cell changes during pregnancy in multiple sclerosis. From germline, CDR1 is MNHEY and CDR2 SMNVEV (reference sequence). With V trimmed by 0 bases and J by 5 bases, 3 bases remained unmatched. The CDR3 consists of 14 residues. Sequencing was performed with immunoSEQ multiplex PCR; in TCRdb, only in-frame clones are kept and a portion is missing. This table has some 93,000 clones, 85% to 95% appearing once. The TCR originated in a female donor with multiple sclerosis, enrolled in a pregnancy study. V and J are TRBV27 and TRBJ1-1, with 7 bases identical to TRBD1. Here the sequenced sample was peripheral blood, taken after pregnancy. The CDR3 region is CASSLSYRGTEAFF. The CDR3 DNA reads TGTGCCAGCAGTTTATCGTACAGGGGAACTGAAGCTTTCTTT.